This T cell receptor (beta chain) was sequenced in a study of glioma-infiltrating T cells. Points from the study as a whole: Tissue-blood divergence was below expectation in non-neoplastic patients, above in gliomas. Only very few CDR3 sequences appeared in both tissue and blood.

A word on this clonotype: The antigen is unknown. One junction end does not reproduce the germline sequence, and a read error may be involved.

The CDR3 loop spans 13 amino acids. Germline loops: CDR1 MDHEN, CDR2 SYDVKM. Amplification of TCR alpha and beta CDR3 regions from RNA used iRepertoire nested multiplex PCR. For one-step reverse transcription and amplification, 100-400 ng of tissue mRNA or PBMC total RNA was used. TCRdb fed the multiplex PCR reads into MiXCR, producing one record per CDR3 protein. The sample consists of over 100,000 distinct CDR3 sequences, around 25% of them appearing once. Sample: glioma tissue, nonneoplastic brain tissue, or PBMCs (not recorded which). This clonotype was obtained from a human donor with low-grade glioma or glioblastoma, undergoing nonglioma brain surgery, or in good health (not recorded which). The V and J genes are TRBV28 and TRBJ2-1; 7 bases agree with TRBD1. The CDR3 DNA reads as TGTGCCTGCAGTCCAGGGACAGACAATGGGCAGTTCTTC. Translation gives CACSPGTDNGQFF.